The 9 T cell receptor beta chains given below trace back to one sample, sequenced in a study of shared clonotypes between healthy human individuals. Data came from immunoSEQ multiplex PCR; TCRdb stores just in-frame clones and leaves some out. The sample records some 500,000 clones, approximately 95% being singletons. Sample: naive CD4+ T cells sorted from blood. Subset described: CD45RA+ positively selected. The source is a woman under 40 in good health.

The chain has TRBV4-2 and TRBJ1-1, with D hard to call. Trimming took off 0 bases at V and 0 bases at J, with 14 bases between the two ends. Germline V lookup: CDR1 LGHNA, CDR2 YNFKEQ. The CDR3 spans 17 residues. This CDR3 is CASSQDPIRRVNTEAFF. The DNA of the CDR3 is TGTGCCAGCAGCCAAGATCCTATTCGGAGGGTGAACACTGAAGCTTTCTTT.

The rearrangement links TRBV5-1 to TRBJ1-2; D gene uncertain. The CDR3 is 13 residues long. The ends were cut back, 2 bases at V and 3 bases at J, with 8 bases in the middle. From germline, CDR1 is SGHRS and CDR2 YFSETQ. CDR3 loop: CASSFNGDYGYTF. The CDR3 DNA reads as TGCGCCAGCAGCTTCAATGGGGACTATGGCTACACCTTC. The full variable domain, completed using reference TRBV5-1 and TRBJ1-2, is KAGVTQTPRYLIKTRGQQVTLSCSPISGHRSVSWYQQTPGQGLQFLFEYFSETQRNKGNFPGRFSGRQFSNSRSEMNVSTLELGDSALYLCASSFNGDYGYTFGSGTRLTVV.

The J gene is TRBJ1-3, the V gene TRBV7-9; possibly TRBD1 for D (6 bases). From germline, CDR1 is SEHNR and CDR2 FQNEAQ (reference sequence). The CDR3 runs to 15 residues. Deletions cut 0 bases from V and 4 bases from J, with 10 bases between. The CDR3 coding sequence is TGTGCCAGCAGCTTAGCGTCGGGGGCCGGAAACACCATATATTTT. It codes for CASSLASGAGNTIYF. The whole variable domain, remainder taken from reference TRBV7-9 and TRBJ1-3, is DTGVSQNPRHKITKRGQNVTFRCDPISEHNRLYWYRQTLGQGPEFLTYFQNEAQLEKSRLLSDRFSAERPKGSFSTLEIQRTEQGDSAMYLCASSLASGAGNTIYFGEGSWLTVV.

The chain carries TRBV7-9 and TRBJ2-5; D is unresolved. Trimming took off 2 bases at V and 1 base at J, with 20 bases between the two ends. Germline V gene sequence: CDR1 SEHNR, CDR2 FQNEAQ (reference sequence). The CDR3 extends over 18 amino acids. DNA of the CDR3: TGTGCCAGCAGCTTAAGGAATCAAAACAGCCGCCGCCAAGAGACCCAGTACTTC. Translating it yields CASSLRNQNSRRQETQYF.

The chain is built from TRBV12-5 and TRBJ2-3; the match to TRBD2 covers 10 bases. CDR1 and CDR2 from the germline V gene are LGHNT and FRNRAP. The CDR3 loop spans 18 amino acids. J was trimmed by 1 base and V by 7 bases; bases with no gene match: 14. The CDR3 nucleotides read TGTGCTAGTGCCCCAGCGGGAGGGTCCTCCATCCGCACAGATACGCAGTATTTT. It codes for CASAPAGGSSIRTDTQYF. Combining the CDR3 with reference TRBV12-5 and TRBJ2-3 gives the whole variable domain DARVTQTPRHKVTEMGQEVTMRCQPILGHNTVFWYRQTMMQGLELLAYFRNRAPLDDSGMPKDRFSAEMPDATLATLKIQPSEPRDSAVYFCASAPAGGSSIRTDTQYFGPGTRLTVL.

This clone was observed a single time. The chain recombines TRBV7-3 with TRBJ2-6; TRBD1 might be the D (5 bases). The CDR3 runs to 15 residues. Germline V gene sequence: CDR1 SGHTA, CDR2 FQGTGA. The ends were cut back, 0 bases at V and 2 bases at J, with 5 bases in the middle. The CDR3 nucleotides read TGTGCCAGCAGCTTAACCAGGGCTGGGGCCAACGTCCTGACTTTC. Its protein is CASSLTRAGANVLTF.

The J gene is TRBJ1-1, the V gene TRBV11-2, with D possibly TRBD1 on 5 matching bases. CDR1 is SGHAT, CDR2 FQNNGV, per germline. V shed 5 bases and J shed 0 bases, with 10 bases lying between them. The CDR3 has 14 residues. CDR3 in amino acids: CASSGTVMNTEAFF. The CDR3 nucleotides read TGTGCCAGCAGCGGGACCGTAATGAACACTGAAGCTTTCTTT. The complete variable domain, with remaining parts taken from reference TRBV11-2 and TRBJ1-1, reads EAGVAQSPRYKIIEKRQSVAFWCNPISGHATLYWYQQILGQGPKLLIQFQNNGVVDDSQLPKDRFSAERLKGVDSTLKIQPAKLEDSAVYLCASSGTVMNTEAFFGQGTRLTVV.

The rearrangement uses TRBV5-5 and TRBJ2-7; 9 bases map to TRBD1. The ends lost 4 bases at V and 3 bases at J; junction bases unmatched: 5. CDR3 size: 14 residues. Per the germline V gene, CDR1 is SGHKS and CDR2 is YYEKEE (reference sequence). CDR3 DNA sequence: TGTGCCAGCAGCCTGGGACAGGGAGACTACGAGCAGTACTTC. It encodes CASSLGQGDYEQYF.

The rearrangement uses TRBV6-5 and TRBJ1-5; 8 nucleotides align to TRBD1. The CDR3 consists of 15 residues. The V gene's germline CDR1 is MNHEY and CDR2 SVGAGI. V lost 5 bases to trimming and J lost 4 bases; unmatched junction nucleotides: 7. The CDR3 bases are TGTGCCAGCAGTATGAGACAGGGGCGAAATCAGCCCCAGCATTTT. This encodes CASSMRQGRNQPQHF.